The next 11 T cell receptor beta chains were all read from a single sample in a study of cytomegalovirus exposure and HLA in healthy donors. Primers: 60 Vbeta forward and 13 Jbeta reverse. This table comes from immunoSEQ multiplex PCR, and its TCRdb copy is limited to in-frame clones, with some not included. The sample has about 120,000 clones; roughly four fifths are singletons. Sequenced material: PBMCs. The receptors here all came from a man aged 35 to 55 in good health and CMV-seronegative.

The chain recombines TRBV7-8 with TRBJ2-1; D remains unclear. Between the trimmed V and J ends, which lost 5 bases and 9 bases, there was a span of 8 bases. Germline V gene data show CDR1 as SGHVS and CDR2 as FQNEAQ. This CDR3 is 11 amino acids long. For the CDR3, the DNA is TGTGCCAGCAGCACGGTCGGTGAGCAGTTCTTC. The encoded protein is CASSTVGEQFF.

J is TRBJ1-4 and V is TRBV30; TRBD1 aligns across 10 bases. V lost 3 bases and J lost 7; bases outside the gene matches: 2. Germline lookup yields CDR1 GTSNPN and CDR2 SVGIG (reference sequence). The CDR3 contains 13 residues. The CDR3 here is CAWRGTGVEKLFF. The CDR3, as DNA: TGTGCCTGGAGAGGGACAGGGGTTGAAAAACTGTTTTTT.

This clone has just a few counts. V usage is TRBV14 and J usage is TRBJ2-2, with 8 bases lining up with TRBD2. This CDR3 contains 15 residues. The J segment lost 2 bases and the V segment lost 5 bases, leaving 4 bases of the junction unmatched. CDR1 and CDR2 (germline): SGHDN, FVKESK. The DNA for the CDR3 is TGTGCCAGCAGCACCGCGGGAGGTAACACCGGGGAGCTGTTTTTT. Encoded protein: CASSTAGGNTGELFF.

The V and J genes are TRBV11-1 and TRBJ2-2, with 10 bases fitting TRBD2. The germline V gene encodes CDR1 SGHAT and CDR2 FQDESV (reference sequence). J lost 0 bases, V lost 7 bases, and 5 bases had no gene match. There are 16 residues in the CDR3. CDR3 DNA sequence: TGTGCCAGCACCAGGACTAGCGGAACGAACACCGGGGAGCTGTTTTTT. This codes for CASTRTSGTNTGELFF. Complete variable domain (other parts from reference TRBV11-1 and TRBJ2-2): EAEVAQSPRYKITEKSQAVAFWCDPISGHATLYWYRQILGQGPELLVQFQDESVVDDSQLPKDRFSAERLKGVDSTLKIQPAELGDSAMYLCASTRTSGTNTGELFFGEGSRLTVL.

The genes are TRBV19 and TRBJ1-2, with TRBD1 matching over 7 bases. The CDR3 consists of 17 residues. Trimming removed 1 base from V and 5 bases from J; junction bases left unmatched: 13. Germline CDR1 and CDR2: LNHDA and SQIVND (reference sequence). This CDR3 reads CASSIAAGDSQRYGYTF. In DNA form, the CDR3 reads TGTGCCAGTAGTATAGCTGCAGGGGACAGCCAACGGTATGGCTACACCTTC.

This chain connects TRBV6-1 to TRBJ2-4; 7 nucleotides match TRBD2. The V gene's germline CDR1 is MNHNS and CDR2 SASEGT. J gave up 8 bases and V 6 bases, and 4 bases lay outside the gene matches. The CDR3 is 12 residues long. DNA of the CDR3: TGTGCCAGCAGGCGGGGGATTGACATTCAGTACTTC. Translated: CASRRGIDIQYF.

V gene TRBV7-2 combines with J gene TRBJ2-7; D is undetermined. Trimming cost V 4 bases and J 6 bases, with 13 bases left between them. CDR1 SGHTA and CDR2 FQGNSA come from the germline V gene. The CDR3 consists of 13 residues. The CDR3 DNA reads TGTGCCAGCAGCTCCCGTCCGGTCGGCGAGCAGTACTTC. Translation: CASSSRPVGEQYF.

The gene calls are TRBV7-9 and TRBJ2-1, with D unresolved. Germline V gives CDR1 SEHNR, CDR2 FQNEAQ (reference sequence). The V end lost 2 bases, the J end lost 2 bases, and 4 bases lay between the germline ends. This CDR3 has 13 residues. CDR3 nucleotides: TGTGCCAGCAGCTTATCCACCTACAATGAGCAGTTCTTC. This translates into CASSLSTYNEQFF.

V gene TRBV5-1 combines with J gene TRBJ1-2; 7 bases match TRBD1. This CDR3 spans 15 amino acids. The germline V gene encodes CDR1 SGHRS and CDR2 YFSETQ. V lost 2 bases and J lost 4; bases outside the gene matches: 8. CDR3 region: CASSFRDSWIYGYTF. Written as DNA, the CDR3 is TGCGCCAGCAGCTTCCGGGACAGCTGGATCTATGGCTACACCTTC.

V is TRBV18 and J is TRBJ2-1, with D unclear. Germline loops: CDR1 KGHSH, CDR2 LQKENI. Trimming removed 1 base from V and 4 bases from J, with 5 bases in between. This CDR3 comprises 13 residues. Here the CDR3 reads CASSPQPYNEQFF. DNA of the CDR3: TGTGCCAGCTCACCACAGCCGTACAATGAGCAGTTCTTC.

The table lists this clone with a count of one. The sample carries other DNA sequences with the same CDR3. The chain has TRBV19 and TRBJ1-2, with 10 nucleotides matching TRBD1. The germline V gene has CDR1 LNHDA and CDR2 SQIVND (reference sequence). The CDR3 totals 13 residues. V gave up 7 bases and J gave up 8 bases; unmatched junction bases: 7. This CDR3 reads CASKGQGMGGYTF. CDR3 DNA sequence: TGTGCCAGTAAGGGACAGGGGATGGGGGGCTACACCTTC.